A single sample is the source of the 17 T cell receptor beta chains below, sequenced in a study of cytomegalovirus exposure and HLA in healthy donors. Primers: 60 Vbeta forward and 13 Jbeta reverse. TCRdb's copy holds only in-frame clones and misses some; the assay was immunoSEQ multiplex PCR. The sample holds 130,000 or so clones, about 8.5% seen once. Material: PBMCs. Every receptor here comes from a middle-aged man in good health and CMV-seronegative.

This clone was detected only a few times. V and J are TRBV11-2 and TRBJ1-1; D might be TRBD1 (5 bases). The CDR3 is 15 amino acids. The V end was cut by 1 base, the J end by 1 base, with 10 bases between. The V gene's germline CDR1 is SGHAT and CDR2 FQNNGV. CDR3 sequence: CASSLGEGRNTEAFF. CDR3 in DNA: TGTGCCAGCAGCTTAGGGGAGGGGAGGAACACTGAAGCTTTCTTT.

The chain joins TRBV5-1 to TRBJ2-3; 11 bases line up with TRBD2. Germline V gene sequence: CDR1 SGHRS, CDR2 YFSETQ. The junction had 9 bases not matched to a gene; V was cut back by 0 bases and J by 0 bases. This CDR3 region has 19 residues. The CDR3: CASSLAIAGGPLSTDTQYF. The CDR3 region has the DNA TGCGCCAGCAGCTTGGCTATAGCGGGGGGGCCCCTTAGCACAGATACGCAGTATTTT.

This clone turned up a few times. The chain joins TRBV5-1 to TRBJ2-3, with D maybe TRBD1 (5 bases). Per the germline V gene, CDR1 is SGHRS and CDR2 is YFSETQ. The CDR3 loop spans 15 amino acids. V was trimmed by 4 bases and J by 0 bases, leaving 12 bases between them. The CDR3 loop reads CASSTSGASTDTQYF. CDR3 DNA: TGCGCCAGCAGCACCAGTGGGGCTAGCACAGATACGCAGTATTTT.

This clone was picked up a small number of times. The genes are TRBV27 and TRBJ2-2; D gene unclear. This CDR3 has 11 residues. CDR1 is MNHEY and CDR2 is SMNVEV in the germline V gene (reference sequence). With 3 bases removed from V and 7 bases from J, the gap between germline ends came to 3 bases. CDR3 loop: CASSFHGELFF. The CDR3 coding sequence is TGTGCCAGCAGTTTTCACGGGGAGCTGTTTTTT.

This clone was observed a few times. The chain joins TRBV7-2 to TRBJ2-5, with TRBD2 matching 11 bases. V lost 2 bases, J lost 7 bases, and 6 bases stayed unmatched. The CDR3 is 15 amino acids. CDR1 is SGHTA, CDR2 FQGNSA, per germline. The CDR3 DNA is TGTGCCAGCAGCTTATATCTTAGCGGGGGGGGGACCCAGTACTTC. It is translated as CASSLYLSGGGTQYF.

This clone was observed a few times. The chain recombines TRBV28 with TRBJ2-2; D uncertain. This CDR3 has 14 amino acids. Germline V gene lookup returns CDR1 MDHEN and CDR2 SYDVKM. Trimming removed 5 bases at V and 4 bases at J, with 11 bases between. The CDR3 spells CASSPDLFTGELFF. CDR3 DNA: TGTGCCAGCAGTCCCGACTTGTTCACCGGGGAGCTGTTTTTT.

J is TRBJ2-5 and V is TRBV28; D may be TRBD1 (6 bases). The CDR3 has 15 amino acids. Germline V gives CDR1 MDHEN, CDR2 SYDVKM. V lost 10 bases and J lost 2, with 20 bases in between. The CDR3 region is CATTLGALTQETQYF. CDR3 DNA: TGTGCCACTACCTTGGGGGCCCTTACACAAGAGACCCAGTACTTC.

This clone showed up just a few times. The V gene is TRBV6-1, the J gene TRBJ1-2; possible D gene TRBD1, 6 bases. In germline, CDR1 is MNHNS, CDR2 SASEGT. The CDR3 consists of 14 residues. V gave up 0 bases and J gave up 4 bases, with 9 bases separating them. CDR3 DNA: TGTGCCAGCAGTGAAGCGCAAGGGGGCTATGGCTACACCTTC. It specifies CASSEAQGGYGYTF.

This clone has just a few counts. The chain uses TRBV10-3 and TRBJ1-2; D may be TRBD1 (5 bases). Trimming removed 7 bases from V and 0 bases from J, with 15 bases in between. CDR3 length equals 15 residues. In germline, CDR1 is ENHRY, CDR2 SYGVKD. The CDR3 DNA reads TGTGCCATCACCGAGGTAGGGGAAGCTAACTATGGCTACACCTTC. Translated: CAITEVGEANYGYTF.

CDR3 in amino acids: CASSPPGQGGEQYF. The CDR3 DNA sequence: TGTGCCAGCTCACCACCGGGACAGGGTGGGGAGCAGTACTTC. This chain connects TRBV18 to TRBJ2-7; 9 bases line up with TRBD1. The CDR3 contains 14 residues. Germline loops: CDR1 KGHSH, CDR2 LQKENI. V dropped 0 bases and J dropped 7; count of bases not matched to a gene: 4.

This clone was seen a few times. This chain joins TRBV30 and TRBJ2-3; 10 bases match TRBD1. The CDR3 loop spans 15 amino acids. Germline V CDR1 and CDR2: GTSNPN, SVGIG (reference sequence). After removal of 1 base from V and 6 bases from J, the junction contained 7 bases not matched to a gene. This CDR3 is CAWSGGTGVKDTQYF. CDR3 bases: TGTGCCTGGAGTGGTGGGACAGGGGTGAAGGATACGCAGTATTTT. Full variable domain (rest looked up from reference TRBV30 and TRBJ2-3): SQTIHQWPATLVQPVGSPLSLECTVEGTSNPNLYWYRQAAGRGLQLLFYSVGIGQISSEVPQNLSASRPQDRQFILSSKKLLLSDSGFYLCAWSGGTGVKDTQYFGPGTRLTVL.

This clone was observed a few times. The chain has TRBV4-1 and TRBJ2-3; 7 nucleotides match TRBD2. Per germline, CDR1 MGHRA and CDR2 YSYEKL. The V and J ends lost 4 bases and 0 bases, in that order; junction bases with no gene match: 16. CDR3 size: 19 residues. The CDR3 is CASSPPWGGSGYSTDTQYF. CDR3 sequence (DNA): TGCGCCAGCAGCCCCCCGTGGGGGGGTAGCGGGTATAGCACAGATACGCAGTATTTT.

Only a few counts were recorded for this clone. The V gene is TRBV5-1, the J gene TRBJ2-7, with TRBD1 identical over 7 bases. The CDR3 has 13 residues. CDR1 and CDR2 (germline): SGHRS, YFSETQ. V dropped 7 bases and J dropped 5; count of bases not matched to a gene: 9. The CDR3 loop reads CASFSTGSNEQYF. CDR3 nucleotides: TGCGCCAGCTTCTCGACAGGGTCAAACGAGCAGTACTTC.

This clone was picked up a small number of times. The chain employs TRBV6-5 and TRBJ2-7, with TRBD2 matching over 12 bases. The V gene's germline CDR1 is MNHEY and CDR2 SVGAGI. This CDR3 region has 14 residues. J was trimmed by 9 bases and V by 6 bases; bases with no gene match: 9. CDR3 nucleotide sequence: TGTGCCAGCAGCCCTACTAGCGGGGGGCCTAGGCAGTACTTC. Its protein product is CASSPTSGGPRQYF.

This clone showed up just a few times. The rearrangement joins TRBV30 to TRBJ1-2, with a weak D call TRBD1 (6 bases). This CDR3 spans 12 amino acids. With 5 bases removed from V and 8 bases from J, the gap between germline ends came to 15 bases. From germline, CDR1 is GTSNPN and CDR2 SVGIG (reference sequence). The CDR3 region is CAWGTGSGGYTF. The CDR3 coding sequence is TGTGCCTGGGGAACAGGGTCAGGGGGCTACACCTTC.

The J gene is TRBJ1-2, the V gene TRBV18, with D perhaps TRBD1 (5 bases). V was trimmed by 3 bases and J by 8 bases, leaving 10 bases between them. The CDR3 contains 12 residues. The germline V gene encodes CDR1 KGHSH and CDR2 LQKENI. In nucleotides, the CDR3 is TGTGCCAGCTCACCGGGGGGTCCAGGCTACACCTTC. The encoded protein is CASSPGGPGYTF. Using reference TRBV18 and TRBJ1-2 for the parts outside the CDR3, the full variable domain is NAGVMQNPRHLVRRRGQEARLRCSPMKGHSHVYWYRQLPEEGLKFMVYLQKENIIDESGMPKERFSAEFPKEGPSILRIQQVVRGDSAAYFCASSPGGPGYTFGSGTRLTVV.

The rearrangement links TRBV6-1 to TRBJ1-3; 7 bases map to TRBD1. CDR1 and CDR2 (germline): MNHNS, SASEGT. J lost 4 bases, V lost 5 bases, and 8 bases had no gene match. This CDR3 has 15 amino acids. CDR3 in amino acids: CASSPRQGGGNTIYF. In DNA, the CDR3 is TGTGCCAGCAGTCCGAGACAGGGTGGAGGAAACACCATATATTTT.